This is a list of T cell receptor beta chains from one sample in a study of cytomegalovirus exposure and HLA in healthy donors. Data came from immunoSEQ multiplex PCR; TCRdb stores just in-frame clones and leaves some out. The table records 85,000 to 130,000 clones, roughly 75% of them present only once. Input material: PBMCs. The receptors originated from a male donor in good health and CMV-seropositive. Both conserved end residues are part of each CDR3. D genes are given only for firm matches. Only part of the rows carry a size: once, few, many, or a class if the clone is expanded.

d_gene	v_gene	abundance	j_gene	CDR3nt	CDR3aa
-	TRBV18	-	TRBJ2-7	TGTGCCAGCTCACCAGGGTTGGGCCTCTACGAGCAGTACTTC	CASSPGLGLYEQYF
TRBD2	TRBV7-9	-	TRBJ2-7	TGTGCCAGCAGCTTTGGGGGGGGTAGCTCCTACGAGCAGTACTTC	CASSFGGGSSYEQYF
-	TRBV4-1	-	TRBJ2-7	TGCGCCAGCAGCCCCGGGACTGCAGGCTACGAGCAGTACTTC	CASSPGTAGYEQYF
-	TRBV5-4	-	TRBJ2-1	TGTGCCAGCAGCTTAAGAACAGGGCTGGACAATGAGCAGTTCTTC	CASSLRTGLDNEQFF
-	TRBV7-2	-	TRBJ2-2	TGTGCCAGCAGCTCCTACACCGGGGAGCTGTTTTTT	CASSSYTGELFF
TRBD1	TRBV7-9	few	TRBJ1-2	TGTGCCAGCAGCTTAGCTCGGACAGGCCCCTCGGGAGGCTACACCTTC	CASSLARTGPSGGYTF
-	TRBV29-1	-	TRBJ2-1	TGCAGCGTTAGCCCATCCGCGCACAATGAGCAGTTCTTC	CSVSPSAHNEQFF
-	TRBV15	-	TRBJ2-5	TGTGCCACCAGCAGAGTTTCCGGGACCCAGTACTTC	CATSRVSGTQYF
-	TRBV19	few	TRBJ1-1	TGTGCCAGTACTATCGGGGTGAACACTGAAGCTTTCTTT	CASTIGVNTEAFF
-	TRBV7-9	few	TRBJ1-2	TGTGCCAGCAGCGTCAGTGAGGGGGTCTACTATGGCTACACCTTC	CASSVSEGVYYGYTF
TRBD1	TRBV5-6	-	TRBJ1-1	TGTGCCAGCAGTTATGCCGGGACAGGAGACCGTGAAGCTTTCTTT	CASSYAGTGDREAFF
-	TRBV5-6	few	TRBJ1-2	TGTGCCAGCAGCTTGTGGGCGGCAGGGGCCGACTATGGCTACACCTTC	CASSLWAAGADYGYTF
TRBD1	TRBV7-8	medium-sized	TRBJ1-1	TGTGCCAGCAGCCGTACAGGGGCCTCTGAAGCTTTCTTT	CASSRTGASEAFF
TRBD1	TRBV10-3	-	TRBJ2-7	TGTGCCATCAGTGAGGTAGGGACAGGGGCCGAGCAGTACTTC	CAISEVGTGAEQYF
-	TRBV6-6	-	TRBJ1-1	TGTGCCAGCAGCTTACGACAGGCCACTGAAGCTTTCTTT	CASSLRQATEAFF
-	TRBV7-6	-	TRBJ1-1	TGTGCCATACAGAGCCACACTGAAGCTTTCTTT	CAIQSHTEAFF
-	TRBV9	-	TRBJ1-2	TGTGCCAGCAGCACCGGACAGAAAGCTAACTATGGCTACACCTTC	CASSTGQKANYGYTF
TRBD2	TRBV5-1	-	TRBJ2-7	TGCGCCAGCAGCGTCGGGACTAGCGGTTACTCCTACGAGCAGTACTTC	CASSVGTSGYSYEQYF
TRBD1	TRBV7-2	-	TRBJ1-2	TGTGCCAGCAGCGGTAACAGGGGGAGGGGCTACACCTTC	CASSGNRGRGYTF
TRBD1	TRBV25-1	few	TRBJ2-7	TGTGCCAGCAGTATAGGGACAGGCCATCTGGGCTTTGCCTACGAGCAGTACTTC	CASSIGTGHLGFAYEQYF
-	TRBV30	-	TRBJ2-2	TGTGCCTGGACAGGGAACACCGGGGAGCTGTTTTTT	CAWTGNTGELFF
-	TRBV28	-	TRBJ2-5	TGTGCCAGCAGTTTAGGACAGACACAGACCCAGTACTTC	CASSLGQTQTQYF
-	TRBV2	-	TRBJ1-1	TGTGCCAGCAATAGACAAGGGGCCCTGGGGGCTTTCTTT	CASNRQGALGAFF
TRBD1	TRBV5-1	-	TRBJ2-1	TGCGCCAGCAGCTTCCAGGGGGCCTCCTACAATGAGCAGTTCTTC	CASSFQGASYNEQFF
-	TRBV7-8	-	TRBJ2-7	TGTGCCAGCAGCTTAGAAGGTGGGGCGTCCTACGAGCAGTACTTC	CASSLEGGASYEQYF
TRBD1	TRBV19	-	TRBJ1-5	TGTGCCAGTAGATTAGACAGGGTCGGGGGACAGCCCCAGCATTTT	CASRLDRVGGQPQHF
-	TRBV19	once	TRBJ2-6	TGTGCCAGTATGGGCAGATTACGCTCTGGGGCCAACGTCCTGACTTTC	CASMGRLRSGANVLTF
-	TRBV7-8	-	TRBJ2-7	TGTGCCAGCAGCTTTACCACAGGGACCTACGAGCAGTACTTC	CASSFTTGTYEQYF
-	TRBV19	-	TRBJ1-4	TGTGCCAGTAGTCCGTCCCGGGACATTTTTGAAAAACTGTTTTTT	CASSPSRDIFEKLFF
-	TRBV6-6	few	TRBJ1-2	TGTGCCAGCACCCCATCGGCAGAGGGCTATGGCTACACCTTC	CASTPSAEGYGYTF
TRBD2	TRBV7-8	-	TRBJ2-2	TGTGCCAGCAGCTCCCAGCGGGGGAACACCGGGGAGCTGTTTTTT	CASSSQRGNTGELFF
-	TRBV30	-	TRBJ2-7	TGTGCCTGGACCCTACACAGGGTGGGCTACGAGCAGTACTTC	CAWTLHRVGYEQYF
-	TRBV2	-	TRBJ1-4	TGTGCCAGCAGTGAAGTGAAACAGGGTTTTACTAATGAAAAACTGTTTTTT	CASSEVKQGFTNEKLFF
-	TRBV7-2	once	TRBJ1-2	TGTGCCAGCAGCGGCCCCGGGGGGGACTATGGCTACACCTTC	CASSGPGGDYGYTF
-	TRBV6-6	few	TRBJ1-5	TGTGCCACGATCGACTATAGCAATCAGCCCCAGCATTTT	CATIDYSNQPQHF
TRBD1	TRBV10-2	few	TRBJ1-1	TGCGCCAGCAGTGATCCCCGGGACAGGGGGAGCACTGAAGCTTTCTTT	CASSDPRDRGSTEAFF
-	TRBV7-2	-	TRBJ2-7	TGTGCCAGCAGCTCCGAACAGGGCTCCTACGAGCAGTACTTC	CASSSEQGSYEQYF
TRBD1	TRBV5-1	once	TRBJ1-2	TGCGCCAGCAGCTTGGGGGACAGGTCTCAACCTGGCTACACCTTC	CASSLGDRSQPGYTF
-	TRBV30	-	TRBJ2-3	TGTGCCTGGACAATAGGGGGGGCCGGTAGCACAGATACGCAGTATTTT	CAWTIGGAGSTDTQYF
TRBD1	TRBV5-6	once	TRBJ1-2	TGTGCCAGCAGACGACAGGGAACCTATGGCTACACCTTC	CASRRQGTYGYTF
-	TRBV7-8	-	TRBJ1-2	TGTGCCAGCAGCCCAGAGGCAACAGGTGGCTACACCTTC	CASSPEATGGYTF
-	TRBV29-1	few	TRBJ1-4	TGCAGCGTTGAAGGGGGCTCGACTAATGAAAAACTGTTTTTT	CSVEGGSTNEKLFF
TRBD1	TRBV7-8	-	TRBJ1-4	TGTGCCAGCAGCCGATTCCAGGGGGCCGATATGAAACTGTTTTTT	CASSRFQGADMKLFF
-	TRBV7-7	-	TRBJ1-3	TGTGCCGTGGGGGGGAACTCTGGAAACACCATATATTTT	CAVGGNSGNTIYF
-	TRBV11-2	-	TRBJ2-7	TGTGCCAGCAGCCCCAACTTCGGGTGGGGCGGGACCTACGAGCAGTACTTC	CASSPNFGWGGTYEQYF
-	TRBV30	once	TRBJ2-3	TGTGCCTGGAGTGTAGCTACAGATACGCAGTATTTT	CAWSVATDTQYF
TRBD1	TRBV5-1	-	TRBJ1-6	TGCGCCAGCAGGACAGGGCTGTCCTATAATTCACCCCTCCACTTT	CASRTGLSYNSPLHF
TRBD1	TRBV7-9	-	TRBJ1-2	TGTGCCAGCAGCTTAGGGCAGGGGGCTCCGGGACGGAGGAACTATGGCTACACCTTC	CASSLGQGAPGRRNYGYTF
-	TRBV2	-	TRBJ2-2	TGTGCCAGCAGTGAGGAAACAGGGTTGGTCGGGGAGCTGTTTTTT	CASSEETGLVGELFF
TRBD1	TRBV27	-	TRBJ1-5	TGTGCCAGCAGAACAGGGGCCTACAATCAGCCCCAGCATTTT	CASRTGAYNQPQHF